The T cell receptor (beta chain) described here comes from a study of shared clonotypes between healthy human individuals. Overall study results and limits: The diversity represented, both genetic and in exposure history, was limited by few donors.

Profiling relied on immunoSEQ multiplex PCR, and the TCRdb table lists in-frame clones only, not all of them. The profile shows more than 2 million clones, approximately 95% of them singletons. The count of this clone is one. The antigen remains unidentified. The source of this sequence is a man aged 18 to 30 in good health. Material: naive CD4+ T cells sorted from blood. The subset: CD45RA+ positively selected.

The CDR3 region is CASSEVGPRQYF. CDR3 DNA sequence: TGTGCCAGCAGTGAAGTGGGGCCCCGGCAGTACTTC. The chain links TRBV6-1 to TRBJ2-7; tentative D call: TRBD1 (5 bases). The V end lost 1 base, the J end lost 9 bases, and 10 bases lay between the germline ends. The CDR3 contains 12 residues. Germline lookup yields CDR1 MNHNS and CDR2 SASEGT.